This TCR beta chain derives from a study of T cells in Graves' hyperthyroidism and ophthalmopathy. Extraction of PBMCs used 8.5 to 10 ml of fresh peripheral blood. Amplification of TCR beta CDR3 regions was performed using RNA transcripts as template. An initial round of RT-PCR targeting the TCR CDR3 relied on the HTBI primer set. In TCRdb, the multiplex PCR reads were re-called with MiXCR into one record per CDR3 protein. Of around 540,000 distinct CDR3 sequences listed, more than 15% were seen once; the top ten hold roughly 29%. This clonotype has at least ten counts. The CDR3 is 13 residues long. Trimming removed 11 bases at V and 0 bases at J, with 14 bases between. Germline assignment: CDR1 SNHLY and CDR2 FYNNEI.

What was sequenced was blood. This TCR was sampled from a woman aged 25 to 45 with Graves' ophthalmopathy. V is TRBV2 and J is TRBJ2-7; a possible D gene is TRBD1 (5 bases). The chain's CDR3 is CACRQRSSYEQYF. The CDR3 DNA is TGTGCCTGCCGACAGAGGAGCTCCTACGAGCAGTACTTC.